The T cell receptor (beta chain) under discussion was sequenced for a study of T cell clonality in common variable immunodeficiency. Caucasian heritage predominated among both patients and controls. With V trimmed by 0 bases and J by 3 bases, 4 bases remained unmatched. The CDR3 is made up of 15 amino acids. CDR1 and CDR2 (germline): SGHRS, YFSETQ. The table lists this clone with a few counts. The read gets to within 3 residues of the CDR3 end, and the germline J gene fills in the rest. This sample also contains other DNA sequences that code for the same CDR3. Sequencing used immunoSEQ multiplex PCR; TCRdb keeps in-frame clones, though not all of them. The sample holds about 43,000 clones, and no clone turns up only once.

Material for sequencing was peripheral blood mononuclear cells. This sequence was found in a person aged 18-69 years in good health. The V call is TRBV5-1, the J call TRBJ2-3, with 7 nucleotides matching TRBD2. The sequenced part of the CDR3 DNA is TGCGCCAGCAGCTTGGCCGGGGGGAGGACAGATACG. Translated, it gives CASSLAGGRTDT. The full-length CDR3 reads as CASSLAGGRTDTQYF. Full variable domain (remainder filled in from reference TRBV5-1 and TRBJ2-3): KAGVTQTPRYLIKTRGQQVTLSCSPISGHRSVSWYQQTPGQGLQFLFEYFSETQRNKGNFPGRFSGRQFSNSRSEMNVSTLELGDSALYLCASSLAGGRTDTQYFGPGTRLTVL.